Following are 22 T cell receptor beta chains from one sample sequenced in a study of blood T cells in healthy people across ages. The authors ran a second PCR of 7 to 11 cycles using a sample-barcoded 5' primer and a J-beta primer mix. TCRdb reprocessed the 5' RACE reads with MiXCR, giving one entry per CDR3 protein. There are about 380,000 distinct CDR3 sequences in the sample; about half occur only once, and 45% to 55% lies in the top ten. The material sequenced was blood. These receptors were collected from a man in his 60s in good health.

The chain combines TRBV7-8 with TRBJ2-1, with 13 bases lining up with TRBD2. The CDR3 is 17 amino acids. Germline-derived CDR1 and CDR2 are SGHVS and FQNEAQ. J lost 2 bases, V lost 10 bases, and 11 bases had no gene match. The CDR3: CATLGTSGIQTYNEQFF. The CDR3 DNA sequence: TGTGCCACCCTAGGGACTAGCGGGATCCAAACCTACAATGAGCAGTTCTTC.

The rearrangement joins TRBV3-1 to TRBJ2-5; 11 nucleotides align to TRBD2. V lost 1 base to trimming and J lost 6 bases; unmatched junction nucleotides: 4. CDR1 and CDR2 from the germline V gene are LGHDT and YNNKEL (reference sequence). The CDR3 runs to 15 residues. CDR3 amino acids: CASSQGGTSGKTQYF. As DNA, the CDR3 is TGTGCCAGCAGCCAAGGCGGGACTAGCGGAAAGACCCAGTACTTC.

The chain joins TRBV7-9 to TRBJ2-4, with unresolved D. V lost 3 bases, J lost 5 bases, and 8 bases lay in between. CDR3 size: 13 residues. Germline V gene sequence: CDR1 SEHNR, CDR2 FQNEAQ (reference sequence). CDR3 amino acids: CASSFMVQNIQYF. In DNA form, the CDR3 reads TGTGCCAGCAGCTTCATGGTTCAAAACATTCAGTACTTC.

The rearrangement uses TRBV20-1 and TRBJ2-5; 7 positions agree with TRBD2. Germline CDR1 and CDR2: DFQATT and SNEGSKA (reference sequence). This CDR3 has 12 residues. After removal of 3 bases from V and 7 bases from J, the junction contained 5 bases not matched to a gene. The CDR3 is CSASYSGPTQYF. As DNA, the CDR3 is TGCAGTGCTAGTTATAGCGGGCCGACCCAGTACTTC.

CDR3 nucleotides: TGCAGTGCCAGTAGACTAGCGGGAGGTGAGACCCAGTACTTC. Protein product: CSASRLAGGETQYF. The J gene is TRBJ2-5, the V gene TRBV20-1; TRBD2 matches 13 bases. V gave up 6 bases and J gave up 5 bases; unmatched junction bases: 6. This CDR3 region has 14 residues. Germline V lookup: CDR1 DFQATT, CDR2 SNEGSKA (reference sequence).

The gene calls are TRBV20-1 and TRBJ1-5; D is possibly TRBD1 (6 bases). V dropped 7 bases and J dropped 4 bases, with 14 bases sitting between them. Germline V gene lookup returns CDR1 DFQATT and CDR2 SNEGSKA (reference sequence). The CDR3 runs 13 residues. This CDR3 is CSVQGRGNQPQHF. The CDR3 bases are TGCAGTGTCCAGGGGCGGGGGAATCAGCCCCAGCATTTT.

This clonotype was seen a few times. Being one base from a much bigger clone, this may be a read error. This rearrangement joins TRBV9 to TRBJ1-2; no clear D. Trimming stripped 0 bases from V and 5 bases from J, with 8 bases between. Germline V gene lookup returns CDR1 SGDLS and CDR2 YYNGEE. The CDR3 length is 13 residues. The CDR3 region has the DNA TGTGCCAGCAGCGTAGGTGTCGCTTATGGCTACACCTTC. Protein: CASSVGVAYGYTF.

This clonotype turned up a few times. The V and J genes are TRBV3-1 and TRBJ1-2; the match to TRBD1 covers 8 bases. V dropped 2 bases and J dropped 3; count of bases not matched to a gene: 5. Germline loops: CDR1 LGHDT, CDR2 YNNKEL (reference sequence). The CDR3 runs 15 residues. CDR3 residues: CASSQTGGGYYGYTF. The CDR3 coding sequence is TGTGCCAGCAGCCAAACAGGGGGAGGCTACTATGGCTACACCTTC.

This chain links TRBV14 with TRBJ1-1, with D possibly matching TRBD1 (5 bases). This CDR3 spans 14 amino acids. CDR1 is SGHDN, CDR2 FVKESK, per germline. The V gene lost 5 bases and the J gene lost 5 bases, with 15 bases spanning the gap. In DNA form, the CDR3 reads TGTGCCAGCAGCGTTCGTCGGGGCGGGACTGAAGCTTTCTTT. Translation gives CASSVRRGGTEAFF.

The chain couples TRBV5-1 to TRBJ1-1; D uncertain. Germline-derived CDR1 and CDR2 are SGHRS and YFSETQ. V was trimmed by 4 bases and J by 3 bases, leaving 16 bases between them. The CDR3 covers 15 residues. This chain's CDR3 is CASSPRTPGDTEAFF. The CDR3 DNA reads TGCGCCAGCAGCCCCCGGACCCCGGGTGACACTGAAGCTTTCTTT. Filled out from reference TRBV5-1 and TRBJ1-1, the complete variable domain reads KAGVTQTPRYLIKTRGQQVTLSCSPISGHRSVSWYQQTPGQGLQFLFEYFSETQRNKGNFPGRFSGRQFSNSRSEMNVSTLELGDSALYLCASSPRTPGDTEAFFGQGTRLTVV.

The rearrangement links TRBV20-1 to TRBJ2-1; D not certain. Trimming removed 6 bases at V and 5 bases at J, with 14 bases between. Germline assignment: CDR1 DFQATT and CDR2 SNEGSKA (reference sequence). The CDR3 loop spans 13 amino acids. CDR3 region: CSATGLTNNEQFF. CDR3 nucleotides: TGCAGTGCCACCGGGCTAACCAACAATGAGCAGTTCTTC.

CDR3 DNA sequence: TGTGCCAGCAGTGACCGGGCCTACACAGATACGCAGTATTTT. Its translation: CASSDRAYTDTQYF. The chain employs TRBV25-1 and TRBJ2-3; D uncertain. CDR3 length: 14 amino acids. The V gene's germline CDR1 is MGHDK and CDR2 SYGVNS. The germline V and J ends were trimmed by 3 bases and 2 bases, with 9 bases remaining between them.

The V call is TRBV6-2 or TRBV6-3, the J call TRBJ2-2, with D uncertain. V was clipped by 6 bases and J by 4 bases, with 9 bases between them. This CDR3 comprises 13 residues. Germline CDR1 is MNHEY and CDR2 is SVGEGT. The CDR3 spells CASSPSPTGELFF. The CDR3 DNA reads TGTGCCAGCAGCCCCAGCCCCACCGGGGAGCTGTTTTTT.

The J gene is TRBJ1-2, the V gene TRBV12-3 or TRBV12-4; 7 bases align to TRBD1. J gave up 4 bases and V 5 bases, and 10 bases lay outside the gene matches. The CDR3 length is 15 residues. The CDR3 loop is CASSRPDRVGYGYTF. The CDR3 bases are TGTGCCAGCAGTCGCCCCGACAGGGTAGGCTATGGCTACACCTTC.

This sequence joins TRBV20-1 and TRBJ1-4, with TRBD1 matching over 8 bases. V shed 5 bases, J shed 6 bases, and the junction held 8 bases outside the gene matches. Germline V gene data show CDR1 as DFQATT and CDR2 as SNEGSKA (reference sequence). There are 14 residues in the CDR3. CDR3 bases: TGCAGTGCTGCCAGGGGGCTCGGTGATGAAAAACTGTTTTTT. Translated, it gives CSAARGLGDEKLFF.

This clonotype was detected a few times. The chain links TRBV7-2 to TRBJ2-3, with 8 bases that match TRBD2. This CDR3 is 18 amino acids long. Germline CDR1 is SGHTA and CDR2 is FQGNSA. The J segment lost 0 bases and the V segment lost 1 base, leaving 9 bases of the junction unmatched. This CDR3 reads CASSLEASGFASTDTQYF. The CDR3 DNA is TGTGCCAGCAGCTTAGAGGCTAGCGGGTTTGCTAGCACAGATACGCAGTATTTT. Based on the CDR3 plus reference TRBV7-2 and TRBJ2-3, the full variable domain is GAGVSQSPSNKVTEKGKDVELRCDPISGHTALYWYRQSLGQGLEFLIYFQGNSAPDKSGLPSDRFSAERTGGSVSTLTIQRTQQEDSAVYLCASSLEASGFASTDTQYFGPGTRLTVL.

On this clonotype itself: A much larger clone sits a single nucleotide away, making a read error possible. This chain links TRBV2 with TRBJ2-4; D unclear. This CDR3 comprises 16 residues. Trimming cost V 3 bases and J 2 bases, with 14 bases left between them. Germline V gene data show CDR1 as SNHLY and CDR2 as FYNNEI. CDR3 residues: CASSEAHTETKNIQYF. The CDR3 DNA reads as TGTGCCAGCAGTGAGGCTCATACCGAAACCAAAAACATTCAGTACTTC.

J is TRBJ2-4 and V is TRBV28; the D is unclear. TRBJ2-7 explains the end of the DNA better; the J call may be wrong. Germline-derived CDR1 and CDR2 are MDHEN and SYDVKM. There are 14 residues in the CDR3. The CDR3 DNA reads TGTGCCAGCAGTTTCGGGCCCAACCCCTACGAGCAGTACTTC. Residues: CASSFGPNPYEQYF.

The chain has TRBV20-1 and TRBJ2-7; the D gene is possibly TRBD2 (6 bases). Germline V gene lookup returns CDR1 DFQATT and CDR2 SNEGSKA (reference sequence). This CDR3 has 16 residues. Trimming took 3 bases from V and 2 from J, leaving 20 bases between them. The CDR3 sequence is CSASPSPSAAPYEQYF. DNA for the CDR3: TGCAGTGCTAGCCCCTCTCCTAGCGCTGCCCCCTACGAGCAGTACTTC.

This clonotype was seen more than once but under ten times. The chain employs TRBV10-3 and TRBJ2-5, with D possibly matching TRBD2 (7 bases). Trimming cost V 2 bases and J 1 base, with 11 bases left between them. The germline CDR1 and CDR2 sequences are ENHRY and SYGVKD. The CDR3 length is 15 residues. The CDR3 region is CAISEPGGAQETQYF. DNA for the CDR3: TGTGCCATCAGTGAGCCTGGGGGGGCCCAAGAGACCCAGTACTTC.

A few counts support this clonotype. This CDR3 reads CAWSRGAYEQYF. CDR3 DNA sequence: TGTGCCTGGAGCAGGGGGGCCTACGAGCAGTACTTC. The rearrangement uses TRBV30 and TRBJ2-7, with a tentative D call TRBD1 (7 bases). V was clipped by 3 bases and J by 2 bases, with 8 bases between them. The CDR3 extends over 12 amino acids. Germline loops: CDR1 GTSNPN, CDR2 SVGIG (reference sequence). Looking up the rest from reference TRBV30 and TRBJ2-7 gives the full variable domain: SQTIHQWPATLVQPVGSPLSLECTVEGTSNPNLYWYRQAAGRGLQLLFYSVGIGQISSEVPQNLSASRPQDRQFILSSKKLLLSDSGFYLCAWSRGAYEQYFGPGTRLTVT.

This clonotype was seen a handful of times. The rearrangement joins TRBV27 to TRBJ2-6; D unresolved. The germline gives CDR1 MNHEY, CDR2 SMNVEV (reference sequence). V lost 3 bases, J lost 1 base, and 7 bases lay in between. The CDR3 runs 15 residues. The CDR3 sequence: CASSFSQSGANVLTF. In DNA form, the CDR3 reads TGTGCCAGCAGTTTTAGCCAATCTGGGGCCAACGTCCTGACTTTC.